Listed below are T cell receptor beta chains from one sample, sequenced in a study of shared clonotypes between healthy human individuals. The assay was immunoSEQ multiplex PCR, and TCRdb's table has in-frame clones only and misses some. The table has 230,000 or so clones, about 65% seen once. Sample: memory CD4+ T cells sorted from blood. The source is a man younger than 40 in good health. The CDR3 runs from the conserved cysteine through the conserved F or W. The D gene is left open where the match is weak. Not every row has a clone size; where given, it reads once, few, many or a size class.

D: NA; length: 14; V: TRBV7-3; size: once; J: TRBJ1-1; DNA: TGTGCCAGCAGCTTACCCAGGAGTGGCACTGAAGCTTTCTTT; CDR3: CASSLPRSGTEAFF
D: NA; length: 12; V: TRBV2; size: few; J: TRBJ1-1; DNA: TGTGCCAGCAACGACGGGACGAATCGAGCTTTCTTT; CDR3: CASNDGTNRAFF
D: NA; length: 14; V: TRBV7-8; size: many; J: TRBJ2-2; DNA: TGTGCCAGCAGCTTATCGAGGTACACCGGGGAGCTGTTTTTT; CDR3: CASSLSRYTGELFF
D: NA; length: 12; V: TRBV11-2; size: NA; J: TRBJ2-5; DNA: TGTGCCAGCAGCCCACTTCAAGAGACCCAGTACTTC; CDR3: CASSPLQETQYF
D: TRBD1; length: 14; V: TRBV6-1; size: NA; J: TRBJ2-5; DNA: TGTGCCAGCAGTGCTGAGACAGGGGTACAGACCCAGTACTTC; CDR3: CASSAETGVQTQYF
D: NA; length: 14; V: TRBV10-3; size: NA; J: TRBJ1-2; DNA: TGTGCCATCAGTGAGGCGGGAGGGCTTTATGGCTACACCTTC; CDR3: CAISEAGGLYGYTF
D: TRBD2; length: 12; V: TRBV11-2; size: NA; J: TRBJ2-1; DNA: TGTGCCAGCAGCTTAGGACTAGCGGAGCAGTTCTTC; CDR3: CASSLGLAEQFF
D: NA; length: 15; V: TRBV28; size: NA; J: TRBJ2-2; DNA: TGTGCCAGCAGGCGAGGGGACTTTAACACCGGGGAGCTGTTTTTT; CDR3: CASRRGDFNTGELFF
D: NA; length: 18; V: TRBV15; size: NA; J: TRBJ2-2; DNA: TGTGCCACCAGCATCAACAAGAGAAGCGATAGGGACACCGGGGAGCTGTTTTTT; CDR3: CATSINKRSDRDTGELFF
D: TRBD2; length: 22; V: TRBV7-8; size: NA; J: TRBJ2-2; DNA: TGTGCCAGCAGCTTAGCCAGAAGGCTAGCGGGGGACCAATTCGCGAACACCGGGGAGCTGTTTTTT; CDR3: CASSLARRLAGDQFANTGELFF
D: NA; length: 16; V: TRBV18; size: NA; J: TRBJ2-6; DNA: TGTGCCAGCTCACCCCAGGGGGGCTCTGGGGCCAACGTCCTGACTTTC; CDR3: CASSPQGGSGANVLTF
D: TRBD1; length: 16; V: TRBV7-2; size: once; J: TRBJ1-2; DNA: TGTGCCAGCAGCCCTAGGACAGGGGCTGGTAACTATGGCTACACCTTC; CDR3: CASSPRTGAGNYGYTF
D: NA; length: 12; V: TRBV5-4; size: NA; J: TRBJ2-1; DNA: TGTGCCAGCAGCTCGACTGATCCGAGGCAGTTCTTC; CDR3: CASSSTDPRQFF
D: TRBD2; length: 16; V: TRBV5-6; size: NA; J: TRBJ2-7; DNA: TGTGCCAGCAGCAAAGACCTCACTAGCGGGAGTTACGAGCAGTACTTC; CDR3: CASSKDLTSGSYEQYF